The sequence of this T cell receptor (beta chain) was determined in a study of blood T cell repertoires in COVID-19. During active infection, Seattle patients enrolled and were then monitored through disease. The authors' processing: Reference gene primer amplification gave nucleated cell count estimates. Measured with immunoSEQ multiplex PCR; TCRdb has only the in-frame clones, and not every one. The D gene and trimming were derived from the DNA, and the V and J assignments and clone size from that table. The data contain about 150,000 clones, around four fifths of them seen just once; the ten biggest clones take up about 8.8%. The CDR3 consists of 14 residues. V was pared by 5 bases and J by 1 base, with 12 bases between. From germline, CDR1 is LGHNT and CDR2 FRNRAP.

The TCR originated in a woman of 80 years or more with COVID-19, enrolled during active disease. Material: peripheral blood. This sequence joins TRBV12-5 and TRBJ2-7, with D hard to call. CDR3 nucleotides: TGTGCTAGTGGTCTAATCCCCAAGTCCTACGAGCAGTACTTC. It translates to CASGLIPKSYEQYF.